What follows are 16 T cell receptor beta chains derived from one specimen sequenced in a study of T cell repertoires in cytomegalovirus infection. TCRdb independently ran MiXCR on the reads; one entry per CDR3 protein. The sample lists some 600,000 distinct CDR3 sequences, approximately 24% occurring once. Input material: CD8+ T cells from PBMCs. The receptors here all came from a human donor in good health (CMV status not recorded). Some clones in this sample may be carry-over from other donors' samples.

This clonotype was counted between two and nine times. The chain has TRBV10-3 and TRBJ2-5; 13 bases are a match to TRBD2. CDR1 is ENHRY and CDR2 is SYGVKD in the germline V gene. The V and J ends lost 4 bases and 1 base, in that order; junction bases with no gene match: 6. The CDR3 contains 17 residues. The DNA of the CDR3 is TGTGCCATCAGTGGGACTAGCGGGAGCCCGGGCCAAGAGACCCAGTACTTC. Amino acid sequence: CAISGTSGSPGQETQYF.

The chain carries TRBV7-8 and TRBJ1-1; no clear D. Trimming left V 1 base short and J 0 bases short, with 6 bases between. From germline, CDR1 is SGHVS and CDR2 FQNEAQ. The CDR3 consists of 14 residues. This chain's CDR3 is CASSLVNMNTEAFF. The CDR3 DNA reads as TGTGCCAGCAGCTTAGTCAACATGAACACTGAAGCTTTCTTT.

This clonotype was seen repeatedly, ten times or more. This chain joins TRBV28 and TRBJ2-3; D is undetermined. In germline, CDR1 is MDHEN, CDR2 SYDVKM. V was clipped by 8 bases and J by 2 bases, with 11 bases between them. There are 13 residues in the CDR3. The chain's CDR3 is CASHGGSTDTQYF. CDR3 DNA: TGTGCCAGCCATGGCGGATCCACAGATACGCAGTATTTT.

There are a few counts of this clonotype. The gene calls are TRBV4-1 and TRBJ2-5, with D perhaps matching TRBD2 (7 bases). The CDR3 totals 15 residues. Trimming cost V 1 base and J 4 bases, with 13 bases left between them. CDR1 is MGHRA, CDR2 YSYEKL, per germline. The CDR3 nucleotides read TGCGCCAGCAGCCAAGTACCAGGGGAGGGAGAGACCCAGTACTTC. This translates into CASSQVPGEGETQYF.

This clonotype was detected only a few times. The gene calls are TRBV14 and TRBJ2-5, with 10 nucleotides matching TRBD1. The CDR3 consists of 15 residues. With V trimmed by 0 bases and J by 6 bases, 4 bases remained unmatched. Germline loops: CDR1 SGHDN, CDR2 FVKESK. The CDR3 region is CASSQEDRGIKTQYF. Here the CDR3 DNA reads TGTGCCAGCAGCCAAGAGGACAGGGGGATAAAGACCCAGTACTTC. Filled out from reference TRBV14 and TRBJ2-5, the complete variable domain reads EAGVTQFPSHSVIEKGQTVTLRCDPISGHDNLYWYRRVMGKEIKFLLHFVKESKQDESGMPNNRFLAERTGGTYSTLKVQPAELEDSGVYFCASSQEDRGIKTQYFGPGTRLLVL.

This clonotype was recorded at least ten times. The DNA for the CDR3 is TGTGCCAGCAGCTCGCAGTTAGCGGGGGAAGCCAAAAACATTCAGTACTTC. This codes for CASSSQLAGEAKNIQYF. The chain has TRBV7-9 and TRBJ2-4; TRBD2 matches 9 bases. Germline trimming cut 4 bases from V and 0 bases from J; bases unmatched to any gene: 7. Germline lookup yields CDR1 SEHNR and CDR2 FQNEAQ (reference sequence). This CDR3 is 17 amino acids long.

Concerning this clonotype: A much bigger clone sits one base away, suggesting this may be a read error. The rearrangement links TRBV7-9 to TRBJ1-2; tentative D call: TRBD1 (5 bases). The V and J ends lost 5 bases and 3 bases respectively, with 13 bases between them. This CDR3 comprises 14 residues. Germline V lookup: CDR1 SEHNR, CDR2 FQNEAQ (reference sequence). The CDR3 here is CASSLLGTDYGYTF. In nucleotides, the CDR3 is TGTGCCAGCAGCCTCCTCGGGACGGACTATGGCTACACCTTC.

This clonotype was seen at least ten times. The J gene is TRBJ2-4, the V gene TRBV7-9; D unresolved. The CDR3 extends over 14 amino acids. Germline CDR1 reads SEHNR; CDR2 reads FQNEAQ (reference sequence). The V end lost 1 base, the J end lost 8 bases, and 12 bases lay between the germline ends. The DNA for the CDR3 is TGTGCCAGCAGCTTAGGGAACCGGATGGACATTCAGTACTTC. It yields the protein CASSLGNRMDIQYF.

The CDR3 protein is CSVDDSTGAGQPQHF. The CDR3 DNA sequence: TGCAGCGTTGATGATTCCACAGGGGCAGGTCAGCCCCAGCATTTT. The chain carries TRBV29-1 and TRBJ1-5; 7 bases agree with TRBD1. Per germline, CDR1 SQVTM and CDR2 ANQGSEA. Trimming took 3 bases from V and 6 from J; bases not matched to a gene: 11. The CDR3 is made up of 15 amino acids.

In this sample, this clonotype turned up many times. The chain carries TRBV12-3 or TRBV12-4 and TRBJ2-1, with D possibly TRBD2 on 6 matching bases. V shed 10 bases and J shed 8 bases, with 18 bases lying between them. CDR3 length: 13 residues. CDR3 DNA sequence: TGTGCCACCCAACTAGCAGCCGGCGATGAGCAGTTCTTC. Translating gives CATQLAAGDEQFF.

This clonotype was seen only a few times. The rearrangement uses TRBV20-1 and TRBJ2-5; D possibly corresponds to TRBD2 (5 bases). Germline-derived CDR1 and CDR2 are DFQATT and SNEGSKA (reference sequence). Trimming removed 6 bases at V and 7 bases at J, with 18 bases between. This CDR3 spans 13 amino acids. The CDR3 DNA reads TGCAGTGCCTATAGGAGGCAGAGTCTGACCCAGTACTTC. This sequence encodes CSAYRRQSLTQYF.

In this sample, this clonotype turned up once. The chain recombines TRBV6-6 with TRBJ2-4; 7 bases map to TRBD1. The J segment lost 5 bases and the V segment lost 0 bases, leaving 7 bases of the junction unmatched. There are 16 residues in the CDR3. Germline V gene data show CDR1 as MNHNY and CDR2 as SVGAGI (reference sequence). Here the CDR3 reads CASSYSQGVPQNIQYF. The CDR3 nucleotides read TGTGCCAGCAGTTACTCGCAGGGGGTTCCCCAAAACATTCAGTACTTC.

This clonotype was found many times. The rearrangement joins TRBV7-8 to TRBJ2-1; 7 nucleotides match TRBD1. Germline CDR1 SGHVS, CDR2 FQNEAQ. The CDR3 contains 16 residues. V was pared by 2 bases and J by 1 base, with 5 bases of the junction left unmatched. The CDR3 nucleotides are TGTGCCAGCAGCTTATACAGGGGTGGGTCCTACAATGAGCAGTTCTTC. This sequence encodes CASSLYRGGSYNEQFF.

V and J are TRBV28 and TRBJ2-5, with 7 nucleotides matching TRBD2. The CDR3 is 16 residues long. Germline trimming cut 5 bases from V and 2 bases from J; bases unmatched to any gene: 11. The germline V gene encodes CDR1 MDHEN and CDR2 SYDVKM. The CDR3 reads CASSPGGWGRQETQYF. DNA for the CDR3: TGTGCCAGCAGTCCGGGGGGATGGGGTCGGCAAGAGACCCAGTACTTC.

The rearrangement links TRBV27 to TRBJ2-3; the D is unclear. In germline, CDR1 is MNHEY, CDR2 SMNVEV (reference sequence). The V gene lost 0 bases and the J gene lost 3 bases, with 4 bases spanning the gap. The CDR3 is 13 residues long. The CDR3 DNA reads TGTGCCAGCAGTTTATCGTGGACAGATACGCAGTATTTT. Protein: CASSLSWTDTQYF.

This clonotype was recorded many times. The chain links TRBV6-5 to TRBJ2-2, with D possibly matching TRBD2 (6 bases). CDR1 MNHEY and CDR2 SVGAGI come from the germline V gene. The CDR3 contains 17 residues. Trimming left V 0 bases short and J 5 bases short, with 16 bases between. CDR3 in amino acids: CASSYSIPTRGTGELFF. The CDR3 DNA follows: TGTGCCAGCAGTTACTCGATACCTACACGGGGGACCGGGGAGCTGTTTTTT.